The present T cell receptor (beta chain) was sequenced within a study of identical twins listed by TCRdb under 2016. General notes on the study: To test whether fetal clonotypes persist, the study used deep sequencing on TCR alpha and beta repertoires from monozygotic twins, unrelated adults of various ages, and cord blood. To rule out contamination, the twin experiments were replicated at different times with different library preparation protocols. Overall results and qualifications from the work: Abundant cord blood beta clonotypes had fewer insertions, young adult naive repertoires showed a similar but weaker trend, and memory repertoires showed no such trend. In beta out-of-frame sequences, excess twin sharing was weaker, because having fewer shared sequences lowered the signal-to-noise ratio. Recombination models systematically underestimated out-of-frame TCR alpha sharing in monozygotic twins but agreed with sharing between unrelated individuals. Invariant T cells such as MAIT and iNKT could partly confound zero-insertion analyses, although diverse VJ usage argued against such confounding for most clonotypes. Compared with coincidental sharing between unrelated individuals, an excess of low generation-probability sequences was observed among out-of-frame TCR alpha sequences shared between twins. Because the same donors could not be followed over many years, the conclusions relied on cross-sectional statistical analysis.

Library construction relied on 5' RACE. The run used an Illumina HiSeq 2000. A universal primer binding site was added through template switching, and the final cDNA carried a unique molecular identifier so that TCR cDNA molecules could be counted accurately. First-strand cDNA for TCR alpha and beta chains was synthesized from specific primers in the conserved constant-segment region. Each cDNA library was double barcoded, with a SMART-Mk sample barcode plus Illumina barcodes, to control for contamination. Two successive PCR steps introduced TruSeq adapter sequences along with Illumina sample barcodes. Sequencing of the TCR alpha and beta cDNA libraries was done on the Illumina HiSeq platform using custom primers. In the original analysis: Raw reads were processed with MiGEC to extract unique molecular identifiers, and MiXCR was used to determine CDR3 positions. Recombination models were inferred per individual with the repgenHMM and IGoR tools using an EM algorithm. The tcR package in R was used for shared clonotype analysis, with sharing normalized by the product of cloneset sizes. Out-of-frame nonproductive sequences were analyzed to study raw recombination free of thymic and clonal selection effects. The public reads were reanalyzed by TCRdb: fastp trimming at Q25, MiXCR alignment, in-frame beta chains only. Rows are unified per CDR3 protein, each entry keeping the most common DNA and genes. For this entry, the V and J calls and clone size follow TCRdb and not the study's own pipeline. In all, the sample holds approximately 550,000 distinct CDR3 sequences, and around 20% of those were seen once. Clones ranked in the top ten supply 0.4% to 0.6% of the sample.

Every donor was a healthy Caucasian. Three pairs of female monozygotic twins, all aged about 18 to 30 years, were included in the twin cohort. CD4+ and CD8+ T cell populations were isolated with positive isolation kits from Invitrogen. A word on this clonotype: Which antigen it targets is not known. No base quality information exists; no much larger clone differs at one position.

The same data also contributed to another study, on yellow fever vaccine responses in identical twins. The second source states: According to the authors, in identical twins the way T cells responded to vaccination appeared partly convergent and partly personalized. The study precisely tracked vaccine-responding T cell clones in identical twins.

This receptor was taken from a young woman in good health. The sequenced material came from CD4+ T cells sorted from blood.

Read as DNA, the sequence is TGCGCCAGCAGTTCTAGCGGGGCCCCCTACGAGCAGTACTTC. This codes for CASSSSGAPYEQYF. The chain uses TRBV5-1 and TRBJ2-7, with 9 bases matching TRBD2. The CDR3 has 14 amino acids, counting the end cysteine and phenylalanine. Solely the CDR3 DNA is kept, with 42 bases framed from the first base. Via the germline V gene, CDR1 is SGHRS and CDR2 YFSETQ. Trimming takes 5 bases off V and 2 bases off J; junction bases not matched to a gene: 5.